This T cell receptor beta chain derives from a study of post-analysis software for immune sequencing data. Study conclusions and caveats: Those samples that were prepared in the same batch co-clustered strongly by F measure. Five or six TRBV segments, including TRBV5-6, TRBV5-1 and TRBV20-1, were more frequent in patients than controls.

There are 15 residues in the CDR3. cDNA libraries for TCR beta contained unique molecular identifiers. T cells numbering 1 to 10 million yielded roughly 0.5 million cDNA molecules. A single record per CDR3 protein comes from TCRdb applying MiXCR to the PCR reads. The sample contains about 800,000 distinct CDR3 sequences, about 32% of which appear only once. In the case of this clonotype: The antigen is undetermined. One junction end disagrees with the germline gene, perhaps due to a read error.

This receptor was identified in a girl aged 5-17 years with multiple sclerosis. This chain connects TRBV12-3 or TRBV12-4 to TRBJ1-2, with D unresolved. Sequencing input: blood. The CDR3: CANSLAARPVGGYTF. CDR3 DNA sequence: TGTGCCAACAGTTTAGCGGCTCGGCCGGTGGGTGGCTACACCTTC.